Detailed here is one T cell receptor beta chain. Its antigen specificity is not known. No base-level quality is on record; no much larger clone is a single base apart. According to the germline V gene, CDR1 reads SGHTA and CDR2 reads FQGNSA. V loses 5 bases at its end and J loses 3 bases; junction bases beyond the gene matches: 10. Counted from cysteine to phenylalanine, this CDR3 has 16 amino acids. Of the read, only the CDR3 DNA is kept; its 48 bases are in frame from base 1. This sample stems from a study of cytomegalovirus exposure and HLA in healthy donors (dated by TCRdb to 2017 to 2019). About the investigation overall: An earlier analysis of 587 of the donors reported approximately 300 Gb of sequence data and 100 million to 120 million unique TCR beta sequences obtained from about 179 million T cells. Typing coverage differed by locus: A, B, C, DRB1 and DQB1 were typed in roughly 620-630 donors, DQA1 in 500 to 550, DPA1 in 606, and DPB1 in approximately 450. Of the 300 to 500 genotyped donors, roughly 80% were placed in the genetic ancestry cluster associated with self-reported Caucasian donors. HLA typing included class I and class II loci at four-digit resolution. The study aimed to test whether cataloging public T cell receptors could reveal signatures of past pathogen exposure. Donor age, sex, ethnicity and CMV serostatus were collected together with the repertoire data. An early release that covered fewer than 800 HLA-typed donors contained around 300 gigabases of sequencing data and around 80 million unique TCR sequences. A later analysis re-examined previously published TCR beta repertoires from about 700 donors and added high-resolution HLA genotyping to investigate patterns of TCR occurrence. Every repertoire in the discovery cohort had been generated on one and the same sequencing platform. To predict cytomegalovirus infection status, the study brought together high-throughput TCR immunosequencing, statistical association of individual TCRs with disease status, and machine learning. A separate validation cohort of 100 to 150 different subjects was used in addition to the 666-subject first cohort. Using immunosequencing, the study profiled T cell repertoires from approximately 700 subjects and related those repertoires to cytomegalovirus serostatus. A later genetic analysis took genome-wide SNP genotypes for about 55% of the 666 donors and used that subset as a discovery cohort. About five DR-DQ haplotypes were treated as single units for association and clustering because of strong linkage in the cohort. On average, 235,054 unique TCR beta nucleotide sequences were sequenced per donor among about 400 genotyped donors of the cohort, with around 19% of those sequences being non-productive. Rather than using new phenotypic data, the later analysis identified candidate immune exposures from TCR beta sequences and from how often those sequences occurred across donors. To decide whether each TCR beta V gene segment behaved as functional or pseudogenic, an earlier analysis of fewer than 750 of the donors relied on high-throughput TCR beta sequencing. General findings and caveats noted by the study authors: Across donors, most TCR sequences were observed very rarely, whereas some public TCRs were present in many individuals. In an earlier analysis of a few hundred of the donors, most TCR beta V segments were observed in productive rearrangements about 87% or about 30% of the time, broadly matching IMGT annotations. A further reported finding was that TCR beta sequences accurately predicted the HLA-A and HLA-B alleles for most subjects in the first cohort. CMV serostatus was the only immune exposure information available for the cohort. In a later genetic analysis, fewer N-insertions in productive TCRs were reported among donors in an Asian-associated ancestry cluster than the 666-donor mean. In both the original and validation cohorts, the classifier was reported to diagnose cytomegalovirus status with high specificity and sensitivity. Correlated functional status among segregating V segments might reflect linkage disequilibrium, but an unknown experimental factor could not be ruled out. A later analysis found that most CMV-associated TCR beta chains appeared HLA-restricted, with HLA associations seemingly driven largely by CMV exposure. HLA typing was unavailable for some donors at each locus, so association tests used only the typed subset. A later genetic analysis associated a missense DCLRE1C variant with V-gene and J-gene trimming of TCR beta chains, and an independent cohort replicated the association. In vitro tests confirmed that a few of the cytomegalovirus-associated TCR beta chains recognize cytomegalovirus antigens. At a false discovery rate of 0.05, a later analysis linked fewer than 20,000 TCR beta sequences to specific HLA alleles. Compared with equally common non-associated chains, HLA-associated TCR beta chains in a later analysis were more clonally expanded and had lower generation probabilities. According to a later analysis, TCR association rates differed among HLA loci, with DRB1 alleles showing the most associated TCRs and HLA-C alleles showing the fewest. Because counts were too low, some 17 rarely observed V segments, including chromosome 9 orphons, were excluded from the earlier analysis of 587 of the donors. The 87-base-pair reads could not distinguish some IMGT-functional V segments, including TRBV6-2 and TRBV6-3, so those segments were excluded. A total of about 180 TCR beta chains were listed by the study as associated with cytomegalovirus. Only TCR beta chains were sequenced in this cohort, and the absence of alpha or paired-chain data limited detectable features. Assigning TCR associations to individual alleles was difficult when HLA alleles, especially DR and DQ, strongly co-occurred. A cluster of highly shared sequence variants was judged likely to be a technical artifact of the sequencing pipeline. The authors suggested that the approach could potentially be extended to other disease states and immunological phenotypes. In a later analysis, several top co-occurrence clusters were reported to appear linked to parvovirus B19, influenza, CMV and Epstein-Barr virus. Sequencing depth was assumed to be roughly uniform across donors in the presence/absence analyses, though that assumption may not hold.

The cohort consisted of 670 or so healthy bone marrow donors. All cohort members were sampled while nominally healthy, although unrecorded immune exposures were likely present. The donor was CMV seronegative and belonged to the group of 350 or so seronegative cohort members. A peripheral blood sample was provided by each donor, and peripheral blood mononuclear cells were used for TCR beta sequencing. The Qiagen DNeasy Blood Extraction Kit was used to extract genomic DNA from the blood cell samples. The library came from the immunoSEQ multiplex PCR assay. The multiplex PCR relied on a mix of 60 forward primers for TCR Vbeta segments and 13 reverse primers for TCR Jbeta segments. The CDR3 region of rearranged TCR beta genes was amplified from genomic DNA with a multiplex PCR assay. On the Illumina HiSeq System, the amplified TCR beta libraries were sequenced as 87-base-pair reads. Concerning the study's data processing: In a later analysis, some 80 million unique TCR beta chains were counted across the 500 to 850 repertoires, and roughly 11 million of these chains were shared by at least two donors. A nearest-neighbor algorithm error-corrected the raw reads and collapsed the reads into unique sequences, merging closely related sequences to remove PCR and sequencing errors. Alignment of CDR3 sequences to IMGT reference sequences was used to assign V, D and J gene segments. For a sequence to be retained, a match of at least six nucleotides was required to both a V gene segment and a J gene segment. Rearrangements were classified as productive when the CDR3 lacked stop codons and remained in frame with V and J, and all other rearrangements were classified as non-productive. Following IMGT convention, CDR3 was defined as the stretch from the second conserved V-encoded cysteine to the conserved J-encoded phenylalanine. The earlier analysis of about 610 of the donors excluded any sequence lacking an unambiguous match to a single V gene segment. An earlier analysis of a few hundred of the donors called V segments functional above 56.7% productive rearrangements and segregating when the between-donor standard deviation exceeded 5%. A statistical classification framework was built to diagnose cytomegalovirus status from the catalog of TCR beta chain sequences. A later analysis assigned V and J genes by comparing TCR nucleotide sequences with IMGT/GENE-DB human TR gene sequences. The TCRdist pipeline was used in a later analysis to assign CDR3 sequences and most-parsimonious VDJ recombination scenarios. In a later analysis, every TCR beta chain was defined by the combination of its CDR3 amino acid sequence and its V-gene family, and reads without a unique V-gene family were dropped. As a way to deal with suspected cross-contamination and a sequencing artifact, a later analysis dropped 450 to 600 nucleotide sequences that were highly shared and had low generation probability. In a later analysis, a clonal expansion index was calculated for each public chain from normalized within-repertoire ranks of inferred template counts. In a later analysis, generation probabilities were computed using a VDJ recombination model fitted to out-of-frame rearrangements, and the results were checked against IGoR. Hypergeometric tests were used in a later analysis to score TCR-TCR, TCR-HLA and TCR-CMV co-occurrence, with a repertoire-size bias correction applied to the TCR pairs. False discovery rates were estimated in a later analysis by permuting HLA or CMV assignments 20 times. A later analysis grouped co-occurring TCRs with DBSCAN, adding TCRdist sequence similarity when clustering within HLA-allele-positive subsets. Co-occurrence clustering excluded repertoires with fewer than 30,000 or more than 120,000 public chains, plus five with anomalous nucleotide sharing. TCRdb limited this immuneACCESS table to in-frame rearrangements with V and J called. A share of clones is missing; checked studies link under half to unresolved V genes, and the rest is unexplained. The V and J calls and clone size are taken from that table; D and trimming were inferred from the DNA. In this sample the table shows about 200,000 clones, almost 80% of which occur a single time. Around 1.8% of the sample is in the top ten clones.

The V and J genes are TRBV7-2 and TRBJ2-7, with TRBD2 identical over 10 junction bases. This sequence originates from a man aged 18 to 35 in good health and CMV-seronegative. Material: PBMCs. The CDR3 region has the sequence CASSPAPSGRIYEQYF. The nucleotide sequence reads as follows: TGTGCCAGCAGCCCGGCGCCTAGCGGGAGAATCTACGAGCAGTACTTC.